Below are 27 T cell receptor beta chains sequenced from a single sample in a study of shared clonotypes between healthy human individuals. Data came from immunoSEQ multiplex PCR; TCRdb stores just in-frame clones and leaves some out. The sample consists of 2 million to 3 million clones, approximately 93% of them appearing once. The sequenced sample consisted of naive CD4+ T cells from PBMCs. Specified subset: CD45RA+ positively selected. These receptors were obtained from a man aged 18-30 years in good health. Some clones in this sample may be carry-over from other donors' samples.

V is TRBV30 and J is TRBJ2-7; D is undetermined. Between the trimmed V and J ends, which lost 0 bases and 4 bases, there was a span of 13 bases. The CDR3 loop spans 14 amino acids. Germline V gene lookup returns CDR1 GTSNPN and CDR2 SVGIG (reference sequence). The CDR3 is CAWSVLMGKYEQYF. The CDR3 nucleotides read TGTGCCTGGAGTGTACTTATGGGGAAATACGAGCAGTACTTC.

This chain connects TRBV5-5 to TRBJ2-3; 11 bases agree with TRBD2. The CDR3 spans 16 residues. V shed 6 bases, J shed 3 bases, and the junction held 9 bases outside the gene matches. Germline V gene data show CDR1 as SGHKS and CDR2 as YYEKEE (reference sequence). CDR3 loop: CASTLVSSGRTDTQYF. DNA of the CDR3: TGTGCCAGCACCCTGGTATCTAGCGGGAGGACAGATACGCAGTATTTT.

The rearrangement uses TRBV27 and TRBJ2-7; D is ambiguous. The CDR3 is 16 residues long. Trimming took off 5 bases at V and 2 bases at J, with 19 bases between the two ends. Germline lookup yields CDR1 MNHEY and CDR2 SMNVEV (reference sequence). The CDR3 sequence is CASSPLWFEEPYEQYF. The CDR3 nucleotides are TGTGCCAGCAGTCCCCTTTGGTTTGAGGAGCCCTACGAGCAGTACTTC.

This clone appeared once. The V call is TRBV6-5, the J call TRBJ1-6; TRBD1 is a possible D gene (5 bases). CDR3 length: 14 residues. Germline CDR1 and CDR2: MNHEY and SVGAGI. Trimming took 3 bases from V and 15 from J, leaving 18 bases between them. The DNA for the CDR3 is TGTGCCAGCAGTTATAGGGACCGAATTTGGAACCTCCACTTT. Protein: CASSYRDRIWNLHF.

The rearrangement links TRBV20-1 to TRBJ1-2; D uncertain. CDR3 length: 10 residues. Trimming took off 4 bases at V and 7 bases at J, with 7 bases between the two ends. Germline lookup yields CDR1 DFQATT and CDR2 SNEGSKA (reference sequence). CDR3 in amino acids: CSANAFGYTF. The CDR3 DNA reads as TGCAGTGCTAATGCCTTTGGCTACACCTTC.

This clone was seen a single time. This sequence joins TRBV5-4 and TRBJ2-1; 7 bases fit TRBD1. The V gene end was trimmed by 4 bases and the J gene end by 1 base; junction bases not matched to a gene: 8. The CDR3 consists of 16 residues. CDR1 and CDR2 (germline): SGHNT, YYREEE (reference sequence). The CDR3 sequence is CASSASTGRSYNEQFF. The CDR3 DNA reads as TGTGCCAGCAGCGCCTCGACAGGGCGGTCCTACAATGAGCAGTTCTTC. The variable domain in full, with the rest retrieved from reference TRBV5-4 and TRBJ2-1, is ETGVTQSPTHLIKTRGQQVTLRCSSQSGHNTVSWYQQALGQGPQFIFQYYREEENGRGNFPPRFSGLQFPNYSSELNVNALELDDSALYLCASSASTGRSYNEQFFGPGTRLTVL.

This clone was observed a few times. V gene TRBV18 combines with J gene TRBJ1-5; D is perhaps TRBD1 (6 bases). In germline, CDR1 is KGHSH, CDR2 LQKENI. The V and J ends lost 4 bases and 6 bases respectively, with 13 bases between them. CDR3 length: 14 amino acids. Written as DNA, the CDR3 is TGTGCCAGCTCACTCTCGGCGGGGGCTCAGCCCCAGCATTTT. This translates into CASSLSAGAQPQHF.

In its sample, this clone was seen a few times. The CDR3 DNA follows: TGTGCCAGCACCCGGGACCGCAACTATGGCTACACCTTC. Encoded protein: CASTRDRNYGYTF. The chain is built from TRBV6-4 and TRBJ1-2; the D gene is possibly TRBD1 (5 bases). The CDR3 has 13 residues. Trimming cost V 7 bases and J 2 bases, with 11 bases left between them. CDR1 and CDR2 (germline): MRHNA, SNTAGT.

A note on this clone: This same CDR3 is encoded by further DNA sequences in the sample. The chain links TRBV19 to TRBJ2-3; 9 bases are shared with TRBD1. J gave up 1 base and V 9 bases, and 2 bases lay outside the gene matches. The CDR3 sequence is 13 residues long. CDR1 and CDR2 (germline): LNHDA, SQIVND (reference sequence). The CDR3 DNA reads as TGTGCCAGCCGGGACAGGGGCACAGATACGCAGTATTTT. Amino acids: CASRDRGTDTQYF. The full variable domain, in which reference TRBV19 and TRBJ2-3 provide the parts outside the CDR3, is DGGITQSPKYLFRKEGQNVTLSCEQNLNHDAMYWYRQDPGQGLRLIYYSQIVNDFQKGDIAEGYSVSREKKESFPLTVTSAQKNPTAFYLCASRDRGTDTQYFGPGTRLTVL.

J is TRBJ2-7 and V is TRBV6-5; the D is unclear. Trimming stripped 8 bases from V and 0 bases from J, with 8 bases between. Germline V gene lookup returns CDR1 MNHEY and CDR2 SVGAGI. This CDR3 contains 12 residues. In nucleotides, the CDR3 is TGTGCCAGCCGTGAGAGCTCCTACGAGCAGTACTTC. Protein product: CASRESSYEQYF.

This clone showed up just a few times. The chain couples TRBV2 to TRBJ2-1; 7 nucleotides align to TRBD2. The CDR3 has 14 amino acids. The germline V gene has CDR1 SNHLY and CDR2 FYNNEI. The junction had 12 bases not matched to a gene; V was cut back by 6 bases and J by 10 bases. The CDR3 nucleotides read TGTGCCAGCAGCAAAAGCGGGAATTCGCTCGAGCAGTTCTTC. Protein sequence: CASSKSGNSLEQFF. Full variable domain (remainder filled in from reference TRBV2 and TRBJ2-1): EPEVTQTPSHQVTQMGQEVILRCVPISNHLYFYWYRQILGQKVEFLVSFYNNEISEKSEIFDDQFSVERPDGSNFTLKIRSTKLEDSAMYFCASSKSGNSLEQFFGPGTRLTVL.

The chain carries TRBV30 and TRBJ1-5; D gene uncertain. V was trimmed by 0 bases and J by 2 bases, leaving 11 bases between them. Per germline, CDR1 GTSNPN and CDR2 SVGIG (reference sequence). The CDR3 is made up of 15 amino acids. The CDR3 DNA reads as TGTGCCTGGAGTGTAAGAGGGATCCGCAATCAGCCCCAGCATTTT. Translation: CAWSVRGIRNQPQHF.

CDR3: CASSQDRGRGPGELFF. The CDR3 coding sequence is TGTGCCAGCAGCCAAGATAGGGGCCGGGGCCCCGGGGAGCTGTTTTTT. J is TRBJ2-2 and V is TRBV4-2; perhaps D is TRBD1 or TRBD2 (5 bases each). Trimming stripped 0 bases from V and 6 bases from J, with 14 bases between. CDR3 size: 16 residues. Germline CDR1 reads LGHNA; CDR2 reads YNFKEQ.

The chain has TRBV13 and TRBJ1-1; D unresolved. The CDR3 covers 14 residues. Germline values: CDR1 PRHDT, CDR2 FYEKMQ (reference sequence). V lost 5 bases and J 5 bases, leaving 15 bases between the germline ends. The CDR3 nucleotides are TGTGCCAGCAGCCCAGCGTGGCGGCGAACTGAAGCTTTCTTT. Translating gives CASSPAWRRTEAFF.

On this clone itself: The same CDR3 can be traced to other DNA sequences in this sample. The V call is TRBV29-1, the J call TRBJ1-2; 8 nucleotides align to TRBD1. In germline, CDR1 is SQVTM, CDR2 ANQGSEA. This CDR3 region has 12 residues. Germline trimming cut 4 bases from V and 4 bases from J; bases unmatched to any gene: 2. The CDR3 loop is CSVVQGGYGYTF. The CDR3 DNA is TGCAGCGTTGTACAGGGGGGCTATGGCTACACCTTC.

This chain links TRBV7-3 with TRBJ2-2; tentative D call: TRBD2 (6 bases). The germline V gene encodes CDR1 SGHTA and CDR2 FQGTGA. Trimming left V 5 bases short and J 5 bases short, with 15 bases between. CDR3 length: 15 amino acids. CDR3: CASSPEGGLTGELFF. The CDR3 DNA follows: TGTGCCAGCAGCCCCGAGGGAGGTCTGACCGGGGAGCTGTTTTTT.

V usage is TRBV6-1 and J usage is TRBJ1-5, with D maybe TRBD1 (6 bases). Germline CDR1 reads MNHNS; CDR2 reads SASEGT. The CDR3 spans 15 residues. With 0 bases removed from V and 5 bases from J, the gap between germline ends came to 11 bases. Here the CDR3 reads CASSEATGGHQPQHF. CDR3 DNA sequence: TGTGCCAGCAGTGAAGCGACAGGAGGGCATCAGCCCCAGCATTTT.

The CDR3 DNA sequence: TGTGCCAGCAGAACAACTAGCGGGGGCACAGATACGCAGTATTTT. It encodes CASRTTSGGTDTQYF. V gene TRBV7-3 combines with J gene TRBJ2-3; 10 positions agree with TRBD2. The J segment lost 1 base and the V segment lost 6 bases, leaving 4 bases of the junction unmatched. CDR3 length: 15 amino acids. The germline CDR1 and CDR2 sequences are SGHTA and FQGTGA.

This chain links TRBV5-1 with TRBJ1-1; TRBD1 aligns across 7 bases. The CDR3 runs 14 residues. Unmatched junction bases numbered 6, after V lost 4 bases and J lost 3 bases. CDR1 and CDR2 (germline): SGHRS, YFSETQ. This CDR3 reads CASSQTGIYTEAFF. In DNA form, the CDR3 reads TGCGCCAGCAGCCAGACAGGGATTTACACTGAAGCTTTCTTT. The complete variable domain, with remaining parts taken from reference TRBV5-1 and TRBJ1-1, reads KAGVTQTPRYLIKTRGQQVTLSCSPISGHRSVSWYQQTPGQGLQFLFEYFSETQRNKGNFPGRFSGRQFSNSRSEMNVSTLELGDSALYLCASSQTGIYTEAFFGQGTRLTVV.

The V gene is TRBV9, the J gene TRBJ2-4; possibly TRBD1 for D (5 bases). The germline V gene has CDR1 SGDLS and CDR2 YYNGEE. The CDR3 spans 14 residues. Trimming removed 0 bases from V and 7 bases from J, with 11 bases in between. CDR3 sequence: CASSVGDSGNIQYF. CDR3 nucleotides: TGTGCCAGCAGCGTAGGTGACTCAGGGAACATTCAGTACTTC.

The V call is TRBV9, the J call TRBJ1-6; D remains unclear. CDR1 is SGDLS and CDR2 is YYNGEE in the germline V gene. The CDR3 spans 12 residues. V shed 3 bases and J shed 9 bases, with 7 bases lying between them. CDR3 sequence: CASSEGSSPLHF. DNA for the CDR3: TGTGCCAGCAGCGAGGGCTCTTCACCCCTCCACTTT.

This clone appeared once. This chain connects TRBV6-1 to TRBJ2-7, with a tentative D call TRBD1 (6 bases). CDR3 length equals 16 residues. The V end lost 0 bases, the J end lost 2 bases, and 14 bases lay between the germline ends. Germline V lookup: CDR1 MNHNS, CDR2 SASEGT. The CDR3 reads CASSEATGVGPYEQYF. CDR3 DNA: TGTGCCAGCAGTGAAGCGACAGGAGTGGGGCCCTACGAGCAGTACTTC.

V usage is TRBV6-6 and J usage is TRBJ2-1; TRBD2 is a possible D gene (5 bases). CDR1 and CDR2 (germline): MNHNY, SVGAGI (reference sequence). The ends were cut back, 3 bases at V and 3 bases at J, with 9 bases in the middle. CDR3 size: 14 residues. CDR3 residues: CASSYERFYNEQFF. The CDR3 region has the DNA TGTGCCAGCAGTTATGAGCGGTTCTACAATGAGCAGTTCTTC.

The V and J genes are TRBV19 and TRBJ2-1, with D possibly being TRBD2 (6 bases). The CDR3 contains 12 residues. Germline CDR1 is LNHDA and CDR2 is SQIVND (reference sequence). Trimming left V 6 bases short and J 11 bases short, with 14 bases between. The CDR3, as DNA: TGTGCCAGTAGCCCACGGGACTCTCAGCAGTTCTTC. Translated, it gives CASSPRDSQQFF.

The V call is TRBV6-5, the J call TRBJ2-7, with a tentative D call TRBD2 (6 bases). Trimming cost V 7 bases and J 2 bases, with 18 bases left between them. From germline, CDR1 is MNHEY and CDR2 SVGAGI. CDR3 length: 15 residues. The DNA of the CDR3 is TGTGCCAGCACCCCACGGAGGGGTTATCCCTACGAGCAGTACTTC. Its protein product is CASTPRRGYPYEQYF.

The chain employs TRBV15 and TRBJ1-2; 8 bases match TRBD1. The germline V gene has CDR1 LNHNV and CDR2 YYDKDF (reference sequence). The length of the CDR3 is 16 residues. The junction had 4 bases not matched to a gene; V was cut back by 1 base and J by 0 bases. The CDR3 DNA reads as TGTGCCACCAGCAGAGCGGGACAGGTAGCTAACTATGGCTACACCTTC. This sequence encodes CATSRAGQVANYGYTF.

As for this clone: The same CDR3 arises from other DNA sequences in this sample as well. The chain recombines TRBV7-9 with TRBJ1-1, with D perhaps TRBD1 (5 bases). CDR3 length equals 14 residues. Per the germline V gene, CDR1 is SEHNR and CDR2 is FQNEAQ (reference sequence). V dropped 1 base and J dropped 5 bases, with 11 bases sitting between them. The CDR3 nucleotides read TGTGCCAGCAGCTTAGGTGGAGGGACGACTGAAGCTTTCTTT. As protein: CASSLGGGTTEAFF.